This T cell receptor (beta chain) was found in a study of beta chain features in type 1 diabetes. The investigators reverse transcribed all of the isolated RNA, so they sequenced expressed TCRB transcripts. The data were produced by immunoSEQ multiplex PCR, yet TCRdb's version contains in-frame clones alone and is incomplete. The sample shows roughly 290,000 clones, approximately 15% of them seen only once. Study-level findings and limits: Moderate yet significant TCRB CDR3 shortening was seen in Type 1 diabetes patients in all four CD4+ subsets.

This clone came up a few times. The target antigen is unknown. The sequencing input was naive CD4+ T cells from blood. The clonotype comes from a man between 18 and 29 years old with type 1 diabetes.

CDR3 DNA sequence: TGTGCCAGTAGTAAAACAACAGGGGGTACTGAAGCTTTCTTT. Protein product: CASSKTTGGTEAFF. This sequence joins TRBV19 and TRBJ1-1; TRBD1 matches 8 bases. CDR3 size: 14 residues. Trimming at V came to 4 bases and at J to 5 bases, leaving 6 bases not matched to a gene. The germline gives CDR1 LNHDA, CDR2 SQIVND (reference sequence).